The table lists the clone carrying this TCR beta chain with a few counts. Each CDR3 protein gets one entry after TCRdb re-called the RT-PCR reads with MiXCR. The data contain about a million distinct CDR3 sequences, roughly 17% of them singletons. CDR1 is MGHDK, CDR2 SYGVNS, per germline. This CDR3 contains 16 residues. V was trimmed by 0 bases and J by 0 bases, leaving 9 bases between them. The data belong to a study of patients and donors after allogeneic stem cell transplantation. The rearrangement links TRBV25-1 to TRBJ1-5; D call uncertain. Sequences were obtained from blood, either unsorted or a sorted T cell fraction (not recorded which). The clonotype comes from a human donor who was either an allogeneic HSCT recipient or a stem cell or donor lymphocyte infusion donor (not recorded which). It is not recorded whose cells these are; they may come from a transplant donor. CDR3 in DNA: TGTGCCAGCAGTGAATATTGGCGGAATAGCAATCAGCCCCAGCATTTT. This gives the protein CASSEYWRNSNQPQHF.